This TCR beta chain is from a study of T cell responses to AZD1222 COVID-19 vaccine. General observations from the study: Researchers report vaccine-associated CD4 TCRs spanning spike, with dominance at 160-218 and 743-854.

V was trimmed by 0 bases and J by 7 bases, leaving 14 bases between them. CDR3 size: 16 residues. CDR1 and CDR2 (germline): SGHNT, YYREEE (reference sequence). Comments on this clone: Its antigen is not known.

Using immunoSEQ multiplex PCR, the repertoire was profiled, and TCRdb retains in-frame clones only, with some absent. The table records over 150,000 clones, 87% of them present only once. This sequence originates from an adult in good health. This specimen was peripheral blood, taken on day 0 of AZD1222 vaccination. The chain couples TRBV5-4 to TRBJ1-6, with D possibly TRBD1 on 6 matching bases. The CDR3 region has the DNA TGTGCCAGCAGCTTGGCCCCAGGGGCAGGGAATTCACCCCTCCACTTT. Amino acid sequence: CASSLAPGAGNSPLHF.